The 20 T cell receptor beta chains reported below all come from one sample, sequenced in a study of graft-versus-host responses after intestinal transplantation. Grafts had their tissue processed, releasing intraepithelial and lamina propria lymphocytes. TCRdb keeps only in-frame clones here, not all; method: immunoSEQ multiplex PCR. The table records about 17,000 clones, 60% to 85% of them present only once. Here the sequenced sample was ileum tissue, taken about 430 days after intestinal transplant. These receptors originate from a human patient who received an intestinal transplant, so some T cells may come from the graft donor.

The chain carries TRBV7-9 and TRBJ1-1; D may be TRBD1 (5 bases). Germline lookup yields CDR1 SEHNR and CDR2 FQNEAQ (reference sequence). The CDR3 loop spans 14 amino acids. The germline V and J ends were trimmed by 5 bases and 5 bases, with 15 bases remaining between them. This chain's CDR3 is CASSIVSGGTEAFF. CDR3 coding DNA: TGTGCCAGCAGCATCGTATCTGGGGGGACTGAAGCTTTCTTT.

The V gene is TRBV15, the J gene TRBJ1-4; D is uncertain. Between the trimmed V and J ends, which lost 0 bases and 8 bases, there was a span of 13 bases. The CDR3 runs 15 residues. Germline lookup yields CDR1 LNHNV and CDR2 YYDKDF (reference sequence). CDR3 DNA: TGTGCCACCAGCAGAGATCGGCAGGAGGGCGAAAAACTGTTTTTT. Encoded protein: CATSRDRQEGEKLFF.

This rearrangement joins TRBV6-6 to TRBJ2-7; maybe TRBD1 (6 bases). V was shortened by 4 bases and J by 3 bases, with 7 bases between the two germline ends. Germline values: CDR1 MNHNY, CDR2 SVGAGI (reference sequence). The CDR3 contains 12 residues. CDR3 bases: TGTGCCAGCAGTTCACAGGGCTACGAGCAGTACTTC. Its protein is CASSSQGYEQYF.

The gene calls are TRBV25-1 and TRBJ1-4; possible D gene TRBD1, 5 bases. The CDR3 spans 13 residues. Trimming removed 4 bases from V and 7 bases from J, with 10 bases in between. CDR1 and CDR2 (germline): MGHDK, SYGVNS. The CDR3 here is CASSARVGEKLFF. The CDR3 DNA reads as TGTGCCAGCAGTGCCAGGGTTGGTGAAAAACTGTTTTTT.

The genes are TRBV25-1 and TRBJ1-5; weak D call: TRBD1 (6 bases). CDR1 is MGHDK and CDR2 is SYGVNS in the germline V gene. This CDR3 region has 13 residues. Deletions cut 8 bases from V and 4 bases from J, with 12 bases between. DNA for the CDR3: TGTGCCAGCGCACAGGGAGATAATCAGCCCCAGCATTTT. It is translated as CASAQGDNQPQHF.

The V and J genes are TRBV9 and TRBJ1-1; D uncertain. Looked up from germline, CDR1 is SGDLS and CDR2 is YYNGEE. The length of the CDR3 is 14 residues. The germline V and J ends were trimmed by 0 bases and 1 base, with 7 bases remaining between them. The CDR3, as DNA: TGTGCCAGCAGCGTAGAACCAGCGAACACTGAAGCTTTCTTT. Amino acids: CASSVEPANTEAFF.

The genes are TRBV7-6 and TRBJ2-7; D is unresolved. This CDR3 has 12 residues. V lost 4 bases to trimming and J lost 4 bases, with 8 bases between them. CDR1 and CDR2 (germline): SGHVS, FNYEAQ. The CDR3 loop is CASSSSAYEQYF. CDR3 nucleotide sequence: TGTGCCAGCAGCTCGTCCGCTTACGAGCAGTACTTC. Looking up the rest from reference TRBV7-6 and TRBJ2-7 gives the full variable domain: GAGVSQSPRYKVTKRGQDVALRCDPISGHVSLYWYRQALGQGPEFLTYFNYEAQQDKSGLPNDRFSAERPEGSISTLTIQRTEQRDSAMYRCASSSSAYEQYFGPGTRLTVT.

Only a few counts were recorded for this clone. The rearrangement joins TRBV21-1 to TRBJ2-7; the table's D call of TRBD1 was not tested on the DNA. TRBV21-1 corresponds to a pseudogene. The CDR3 is 15 amino acids. Written as DNA, the CDR3 is TGTGCCAGCAGCGAACACCACAGGGGGGGCGACGAGCAGTACTTC. Amino acid sequence: CASSEHHRGGDEQYF.

Worth noting for this clone: Other nucleotide sequences from this sample produce the same CDR3. CDR3 coding DNA: TGTGCCAGCAGTTATGATACGGGGGTACCCGGGGAGCTGTTTTTT. It codes for CASSYDTGVPGELFF. V gene TRBV6-5 combines with J gene TRBJ2-2; maybe TRBD2 (6 bases). The CDR3 runs 15 residues. CDR1 is MNHEY, CDR2 SVGAGI, per germline. Trimming removed 3 bases at V and 6 bases at J, with 14 bases between.

The chain carries TRBV5-1 and TRBJ2-5, with 10 positions matching TRBD2. V gave up 4 bases and J gave up 4 bases; unmatched junction bases: 10. The CDR3 totals 16 residues. The V gene's germline CDR1 is SGHRS and CDR2 YFSETQ. The CDR3 coding sequence is TGCGCCAGCAGCACCCCTAGCGGGGGTTCGGGAGAGACCCAGTACTTC. Translation gives CASSTPSGGSGETQYF.

The gene calls are TRBV28 and TRBJ2-7; perhaps TRBD2 as D (5 bases). The CDR3 has 17 amino acids. Looked up from germline, CDR1 is MDHEN and CDR2 is SYDVKM. Trimming removed 3 bases from V and 3 bases from J, with 21 bases in between. The CDR3 reads CASSFLVSRTGNYEQYF. The CDR3, as DNA: TGTGCCAGCAGTTTCCTCGTAAGCCGAACGGGGAACTACGAGCAGTACTTC.

This chain uses TRBV10-3 with TRBJ2-6, with D unresolved. Trimming stripped 4 bases from V and 2 bases from J, with 3 bases between. This CDR3 is built from 13 residues. Germline V CDR1 and CDR2: ENHRY, SYGVKD. CDR3 in amino acids: CAISVAGANVLTF. The CDR3, as DNA: TGTGCCATCAGTGTAGCTGGGGCCAACGTCCTGACTTTC.

The gene calls are TRBV11-2 and TRBJ1-1; no clear D. V was cut by 3 bases and J by 3 bases, with 8 bases left in between. CDR1 and CDR2 from the germline V gene are SGHAT and FQNNGV. This CDR3 has 13 residues. The CDR3: CASSFGPYTEAFF. The CDR3 DNA follows: TGTGCCAGCAGCTTCGGACCATACACTGAAGCTTTCTTT.

The chain carries TRBV28 and TRBJ2-3; 9 nucleotides match TRBD2. Germline lookup yields CDR1 MDHEN and CDR2 SYDVKM. The CDR3 is 15 amino acids. After removal of 8 bases from V and 3 bases from J, the junction contained 9 bases not matched to a gene. CDR3 sequence reads: CASALAGVETDTQYF. CDR3 sequence (DNA): TGTGCCAGCGCCTTAGCGGGAGTGGAAACAGATACGCAGTATTTT.

Details on this clone: This CDR3 is also generated by other DNA sequences in the sample. This chain joins TRBV19 and TRBJ1-5; 8 bases agree with TRBD1. Germline trimming cut 5 bases from V and 7 bases from J; bases unmatched to any gene: 10. Germline CDR1 LNHDA, CDR2 SQIVND (reference sequence). CDR3 size: 15 residues. In DNA, the CDR3 is TGTGCCAGTAGTCCTTCGACAGGGGTGGCGCAGCCCCAGCATTTT. This codes for CASSPSTGVAQPQHF.

Details on this clone: The junction departs from germline at one end; a sequencing error may be responsible. The same CDR3 also results from other DNA sequences found in this sample. The V gene is TRBV15, the J gene TRBJ2-1; 7 bases map to TRBD2. Germline lookup yields CDR1 LNHNV and CDR2 YYDKDF (reference sequence). This CDR3 has 16 amino acids. The CDR3 is CATSRGAGSSYNEQFF. In DNA, the CDR3 is TGCGCCACCAGCAGAGGAGCGGGGAGCTCCTACAATGAGCAGTTCTTC.

The rearrangement joins TRBV4-3 to TRBJ2-2, with D uncertain. This CDR3 is built from 16 residues. In germline, CDR1 is LGHNA, CDR2 YSLEER. Deletions cut 0 bases from V and 6 bases from J, with 14 bases between. The DNA of the CDR3 is TGCGCCAGCAGCCAAGATAAAGGCTCCTTAGCCGGGGAGCTGTTTTTT. Its translation: CASSQDKGSLAGELFF.

The genes are TRBV11-2 and TRBJ2-4; TRBD2 matches at 7 bases. The germline CDR1 and CDR2 sequences are SGHAT and FQNNGV. There are 15 residues in the CDR3. J lost 0 bases, V lost 6 bases, and 5 bases had no gene match. The CDR3 loop reads CASRVAGVAKNIQYF. In DNA, the CDR3 is TGTGCCAGCAGGGTAGCGGGCGTAGCCAAAAACATTCAGTACTTC.

The genes are TRBV5-6 and TRBJ2-1, with D possibly TRBD1 on 5 matching bases. Germline CDR1 is SGHDT and CDR2 is YYEEEE. V lost 0 bases and J lost 4, with 11 bases in between. The CDR3 has 15 amino acids. The CDR3 reads CASSLGLGHYNEQFF. The CDR3 bases are TGTGCCAGCAGCTTGGGTCTAGGACATTACAATGAGCAGTTCTTC.

The chain joins TRBV2 to TRBJ1-4; D possibly corresponds to TRBD1 (6 bases). This CDR3 comprises 15 residues. Per germline, CDR1 SNHLY and CDR2 FYNNEI. The V end lost 7 bases, the J end lost 3 bases, and 15 bases lay between the germline ends. Here the CDR3 reads CASTEQWTANEKLFF. As DNA, the CDR3 is TGTGCCAGCACCGAGCAATGGACAGCTAATGAAAAACTGTTTTTT.